The clone carrying this T cell receptor (beta chain) has a handful of counts. Antigen specificity is unknown. This sample is part of a study of cytomegalovirus exposure and HLA in healthy donors. About the research overall: Later, an analysis reported that the 130 or so validation repertoires had used the same platform as the approximately 630 first-cohort repertoires.

Measured with immunoSEQ multiplex PCR; TCRdb has only the in-frame clones, and not every one. This table has about 50,000 clones, 90% to 95% appearing once. The donors were in the approximately 130-subject validation cohort, distinct from the roughly 600-subject first cohort. CDR1 is MNHEY and CDR2 is SVGAGI in the germline V gene. The CDR3 covers 11 residues. V lost 6 bases and J 5 bases, leaving 5 bases between the germline ends. Study-wide results and caveats: Generally TCR sequences proved uncommon, though certain public TCRs appeared in numerous donors.

Sequencing used PBMCs. The chain joins TRBV6-5 to TRBJ2-1; no definite D call. The sequence came from a man younger than 35 in good health and CMV-seronegative. CDR3 coding DNA: TGTGCCAGCAGCCGGGACAATGAGCAGTTCTTC. Its translation is CASSRDNEQFF.